This TCR beta chain emerged from a study of CD8+ T cells in alopecia areata. Across the whole study: Treated patients were given oral tofacitinib, which was dosed at 5 to 10 mg twice daily. Study-level points and caveats: Elevated clonality characterized lesional scalp relative to normal scalp, particularly in alopecia totalis/universalis.

With 4 bases removed from V and 1 base from J, the gap between germline ends came to 14 bases. This CDR3 has 15 amino acids. Looked up from germline, CDR1 is ENHRY and CDR2 is SYGVKD. Sorting separated CD4+ and CD8+ T cells out of PBMCs. Comment on this clone: Its antigen is undetermined.

Extracted RNA was reverse transcribed into cDNA, the sequencing template. The assay was immunoSEQ multiplex PCR, and TCRdb's table has in-frame clones only and misses some. The sample includes roughly 130,000 clones, roughly 54% of them seen just once. The receptor was isolated from a human donor with alopecia areata. V is TRBV10-3 and J is TRBJ2-7; D remains ambiguous. The specimen was CD4+ T cells sorted from blood, collected at week 0. CDR3 in amino acids: CAISGRFQQSYEQYF. CDR3 sequence (DNA): TGTGCCATCAGTGGGCGGTTCCAACAATCCTACGAGCAGTACTTC.